A selection of T cell receptor beta chains follows, all from one sample in a study of tumor-infiltrating lymphocytes in primary liver carcinoma. In TCRdb, the multiplex PCR reads were re-called with MiXCR into one record per CDR3 protein. The profile shows about 190,000 distinct CDR3 sequences, about 82% of them singletons. Sequenced sample: tumor tissue from primary liver carcinoma. The origin of the receptors is a man aged 40-50 years with primary liver carcinoma and hepatitis B virus infection. The conserved cysteine and the conserved F or W are not part of the CDR3 here. Each record gives: V gene, CDR3 length, clone size, CDR3 protein. Size tells how often a clone was seen (once, few, many) or the class of an expanded clone, and some rows leave it out.

TRBV14 17 - ASSPRPAGAPLVTYERY
TRBV29-1 10 - SPSWRVNIKY
TRBV5-1 15 - ASSFEASGRNTGEPF
TRBV6-1 12 - ASNPRGTIEGLS
TRBV6-1 13 - ASTPVRGAPTEQY
TRBV4-2 12 - TSSPLVGMGGYT
TRBV4-2 11 - VSSQGNSYEQY
TRBV6-6 13 - AISLDLWGTDTQY
TRBV6-1 13 - ASREAGVIYIEQF
TRBV6-1 12 once ASRPKIQNYGYT
TRBV11-2 13 - GTQRSRSGANVPT
TRBV14 14 - ASSVVAGWVNIEQY
TRBV28 11 - ANSYTPFYKQY
TRBV11-2 12 few ASSVCGAQETQY
TRBV20-1 12 - SVRVAGVTDTQY
TRBV7-9 14 - ASSLTSGGSTYTQY
TRBV11-2 12 once ASSSSRYFYEQY
TRBV5-4 15 - ASSGRPGAENTYEQY
TRBV11-2 11 - ASSLGLNIQAI
TRBV29-1 8 - SVWDYGQF
TRBV30 11 - AWSRGYPDTRY
TRBV11-3 14 - ASSLVDSPEKNIQY